The TCR beta chain described here comes from a study of blood T cell repertoires in COVID-19 (TCRdb year 2020). Notes on the research overall: Samples covering the acute and convalescent phases of COVID-19 were provided by collaborators in the United States, Italy and Spain. The material from the prospective study consisted of cDNA or gDNA derived from T cells, B-cell-depleted T cells, or PBMCs. Samples came from the ongoing ImmuneRACE study (first 160 participants) plus 1,254 subjects from 6 global collaborators. Nearly every sample came with metadata listing a de-identified subject ID, COVID-19 status, age in years and sex. The repertoires were released in a freely available public database intended as a resource for research on the immune response to SARS-CoV-2. Subjects who had been exposed to COVID-19, were actively infected with it, or had recovered from it provided the deeply sampled blood TCRbeta repertoires that made up the dataset. Where available, HLA class I and class II types were taken from metadata supplied by the sample provider and were not determined by assay-based typing. General findings and caveats noted by the study authors: How much clinical and demographic metadata was included differed by source and by participant, and the metadata was provided uncurated.

The immunoSEQ Assay, a bias-controlled multiplex PCR, was used to amplify TCRbeta CDR3 regions from genomic DNA. The authors' pipeline ran thus. The number of nucleated cells in each sample was estimated by amplification of reference gene primers within the assay. Sequence reads were collapsed and filtered to measure the absolute abundance of every unique TCRbeta CDR3 rearrangement. For each sample, productive Simpson clonality was calculated as the square root of Simpson's diversity index across productive rearrangements. TCRdb retrieved this table from immuneACCESS and kept in-frame rearrangements only. Not all clones are present; in checked studies, unresolved V genes account for under half, and no reason is known for the remainder. The V and J calls and clone size come from that table; D and trimming were worked out from the DNA. The sample has 240,000 or so clones on record, around 87% of them singletons. The ten largest account for roughly 3.5% of the sample.

Worth noting for this clone: This receptor's antigen is unknown. Base qualities are not recorded, but no much larger clone differs from it by a single base.

V is shortened by 6 bases, J by 0 bases, and the region joining them spans 24 bases. Looking up the germline V gene yields CDR1 SGHDT and CDR2 YYEEEE. The CDR3, from cysteine to phenylalanine, totals 18 residues. CDR3 DNA only is kept here, 54 bases in frame from base 1. Participants in the prospective study were aged roughly 18 to 89 years, lived in 20 to 30 United States geographic areas, and enrolled through a virtual design. In the prospective study, participants were assigned to cohorts based on the clinical history participants reported in a screening survey and a study questionnaire. In the prospective study, whole blood, serum and a nasopharyngeal or oropharyngeal swab were collected from each participant by mobile phlebotomists. Over a roughly two-month period, participants in the prospective study had the option of providing additional blood draws and questionnaires. Before DNA extraction, blood samples from the prospective study were shipped at room temperature or frozen.

The rearranged chain carries TRBV5-6 and TRBJ2-5; TRBD2 is a weak D gene call, 5 bases matching. This TCR was recovered from a woman in her forties with acute COVID-19. Sequencing used PBMCs or T cells enriched from blood (not recorded which). The DNA is as follows: TGTGCCAGCACCGGCCCCGGGGTACCAGCCGTGTACCAAGAGACCCAGTACTTC. This sequence encodes CASTGPGVPAVYQETQYF.